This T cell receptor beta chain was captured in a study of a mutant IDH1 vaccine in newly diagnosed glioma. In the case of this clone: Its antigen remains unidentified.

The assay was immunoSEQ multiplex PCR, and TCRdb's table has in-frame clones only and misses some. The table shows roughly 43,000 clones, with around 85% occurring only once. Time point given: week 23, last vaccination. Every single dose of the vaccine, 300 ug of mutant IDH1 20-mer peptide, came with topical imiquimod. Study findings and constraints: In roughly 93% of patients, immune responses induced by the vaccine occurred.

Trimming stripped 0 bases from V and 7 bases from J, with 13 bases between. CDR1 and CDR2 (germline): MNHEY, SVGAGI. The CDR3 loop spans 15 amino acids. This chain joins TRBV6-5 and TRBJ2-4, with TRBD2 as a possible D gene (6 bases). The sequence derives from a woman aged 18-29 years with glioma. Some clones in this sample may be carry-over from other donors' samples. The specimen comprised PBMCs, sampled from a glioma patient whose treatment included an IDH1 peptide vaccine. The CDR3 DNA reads TGTGCCAGCAGTTACTCGCGGGGCCCGGGGAACATTCAGTACTTC. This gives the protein CASSYSRGPGNIQYF.